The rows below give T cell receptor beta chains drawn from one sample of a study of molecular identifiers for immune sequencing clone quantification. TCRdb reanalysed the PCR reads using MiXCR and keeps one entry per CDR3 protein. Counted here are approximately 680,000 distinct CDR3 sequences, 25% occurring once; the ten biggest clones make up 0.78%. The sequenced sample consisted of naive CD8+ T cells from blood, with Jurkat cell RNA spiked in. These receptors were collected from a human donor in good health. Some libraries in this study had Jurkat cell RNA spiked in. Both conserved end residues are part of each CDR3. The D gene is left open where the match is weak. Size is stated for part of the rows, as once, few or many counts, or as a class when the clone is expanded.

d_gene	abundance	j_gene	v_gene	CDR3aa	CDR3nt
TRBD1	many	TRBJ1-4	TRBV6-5	CASRRTGQGEKLFF	TGTGCCAGCAGACGGACAGGGCAGGGTGAAAAACTGTTTTTT
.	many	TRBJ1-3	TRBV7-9	CASSPLENTIYF	TGTGCCAGCAGCCCCCTGGAAAACACCATATATTTT
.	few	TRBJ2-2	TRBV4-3	CASSPLQSGAPVAGELFF	TGCGCCAGCAGCCCCCTTCAATCGGGGGCCCCAGTCGCCGGGGAGCTGTTTTTT
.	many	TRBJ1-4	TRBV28	CASSLYAATNEKLFF	TGTGCCAGCAGTTTATATGCAGCAACTAATGAAAAACTGTTTTTT
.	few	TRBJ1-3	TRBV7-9	CASSPRTVGDTIYF	TGTGCCAGCAGCCCAAGGACGGTGGGGGACACCATATATTTT
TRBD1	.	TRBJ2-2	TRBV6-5	CASRKGQTNTGELFF	TGTGCCAGCAGAAAGGGACAGACGAACACCGGGGAGCTGTTTTTT
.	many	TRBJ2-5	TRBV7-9	CASRTGTPSETQYF	TGTGCCAGCAGAACCGGGACCCCGTCGGAGACCCAGTACTTC
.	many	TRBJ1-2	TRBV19	CASSMETANYGYTF	TGTGCCAGTAGTATGGAAACAGCAAATTATGGCTACACCTTC
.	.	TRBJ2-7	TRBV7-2	CASSLASEFPYEQYF	TGTGCCAGCAGCTTAGCGTCGGAATTCCCTTACGAGCAGTACTTC
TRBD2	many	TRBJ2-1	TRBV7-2	CASSHGLAGVNEQFF	TGTGCCAGCAGTCATGGACTAGCGGGGGTCAATGAGCAGTTCTTC
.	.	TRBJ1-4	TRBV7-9	CASSPRGGMDNEKLFF	TGTGCCAGCAGCCCTAGGGGGGGGATGGATAATGAAAAACTGTTTTTT
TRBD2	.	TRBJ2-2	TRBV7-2	CASSPLDRGGGTGELFF	TGTGCCAGCAGCCCCCTCGATCGTGGGGGGGGGACCGGGGAGCTGTTTTTT
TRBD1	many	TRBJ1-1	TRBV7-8	CASSPSGTVEAFF	TGTGCCAGCAGCCCAAGCGGGACAGTTGAAGCTTTCTTT
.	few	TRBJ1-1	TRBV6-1	CASKIGHDTLNTEAFF	TGTGCCAGCAAGATAGGACACGATACTTTGAACACTGAAGCTTTCTTT
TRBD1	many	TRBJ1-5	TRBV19	CASSIAGGGKGNQPQHF	TGTGCCAGTAGTATCGCAGGGGGCGGGAAGGGCAATCAGCCCCAGCATTTT
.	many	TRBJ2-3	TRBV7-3	CASSLSGHTDTQYF	TGTGCCAGCAGCTTATCAGGCCACACAGATACGCAGTATTTT
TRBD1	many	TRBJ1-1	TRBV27	CASSLWKGAHTEAFF	TGTGCCAGCAGTTTATGGAAGGGGGCGCACACTGAAGCTTTCTTT
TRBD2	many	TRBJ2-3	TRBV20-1	CSARIAGGAVDTQYF	TGCAGTGCTAGAATAGCGGGAGGAGCGGTAGATACGCAGTATTTT
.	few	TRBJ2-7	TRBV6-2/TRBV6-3	CASRVRGQGYEQYF	TGTGCCAGCAGAGTCCGGGGTCAGGGCTACGAGCAGTACTTC
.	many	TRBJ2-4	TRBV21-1	CASSKVGRPGNIQYF	TGTGCCAGCAGCAAAGTCGGCCGTCCGGGGAATATTCAGTACTTC
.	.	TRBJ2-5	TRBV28	CASSSGFHREPLYF	TGTGCCAGCAGTTCCGGGTTCCACCGGGAGCCCCTGTACTTC
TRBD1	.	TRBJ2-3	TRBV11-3	CATSQGLTDTQYF	TGTGCCACTTCACAGGGGTTAACAGATACGCAGTATTTT
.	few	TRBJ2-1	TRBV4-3	CASSQDGGSYNEQFF	TGCGCCAGCAGCCAAGACGGGGGCTCCTACAATGAGCAGTTCTTC
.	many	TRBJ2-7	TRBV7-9	CASSSAGYEQYF	TGTGCCAGCAGTTCAGCGGGCTACGAGCAGTACTTC
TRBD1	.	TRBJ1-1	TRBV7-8	CASSPGQVGTEAFF	TGTGCCAGCAGCCCGGGACAGGTAGGCACTGAAGCTTTCTTT
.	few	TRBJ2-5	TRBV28	CASSPRGHMDGETQYF	TGTGCCAGCAGCCCCCGGGGACACATGGACGGGGAGACCCAGTACTTC